This TCR beta chain was profiled in a study of cytomegalovirus exposure and HLA in healthy donors. Study as a whole: Genetic ancestry analysis placed approximately 80% of the roughly 400 donors that were genotyped in the Caucasian-associated cluster.

Use of 60 Vbeta and 13 Jbeta primers characterized the PCR. Method: immunoSEQ multiplex PCR; TCRdb's copy keeps in-frame clones and lacks some. The sample has 200,000 or so clones; the top ten hold about 1.1%. General observations from the study: In an earlier analysis, about 87% or about 30%: the productive usage of most TCR beta V segments.

Germline CDR1 MNHEY, CDR2 SMNVEV (reference sequence). The V segment lost 6 bases and the J segment 11 bases; nucleotides outside the gene matches: 12. This CDR3 is 14 amino acids long. Notes on this clone: Its antigen is undetermined.

The chain carries TRBV27 and TRBJ1-4, with 7 bases identical to TRBD1. The sequencing sample was made of PBMCs. This receptor was taken from a girl aged 2-10 years in good health and CMV-seropositive. The CDR3 nucleotides are TGTGCCAGCAGCCAGGGACAGACAAAACGGAAACTGTTTTTT. It is translated as CASSQGQTKRKLFF.